What follows is one T cell receptor beta chain and its context. Specified time point: late sampling 161 to 241 days after vaccination in three convalescent patients. Each CDR3 protein gets one entry after TCRdb re-called the PCR reads with MiXCR. The table has under 30,000 distinct CDR3 sequences, approximately 49% seen once. Germline CDR1 and CDR2: SGHRS and YFSETQ. V lost 4 bases to trimming and J lost 0 bases, with 13 bases between them. CDR3 length equals 15 residues. This sample was included in a study of vaccination and CD4 T cells after COVID-19. Study-wide background: Nasal swab PCR detected SARS-CoV-2 in convalescent patients; 8 or 9 had mild disease, one severe. Six males and four females, two Hispanic, made up the convalescents. Samples taken post-COVID came a median around 96 days after diagnosis, ranging from 35 to 161. At day 14 and again at days 161 to 241 post-vaccination, a few convalescent patients were sampled.

This clonotype was sampled from a human donor who had recovered from COVID-19. The starting material was CD4+ T cells from blood, obtained about 7 months after SARS-CoV-2 vaccination. This sequence joins TRBV5-1 and TRBJ1-2; unclear D gene. The CDR3 coding sequence is TGCGCCAGCAGCCCTGGCGGGATTACTAACTATGGCTACACCTTC. Residues: CASSPGGITNYGYTF.